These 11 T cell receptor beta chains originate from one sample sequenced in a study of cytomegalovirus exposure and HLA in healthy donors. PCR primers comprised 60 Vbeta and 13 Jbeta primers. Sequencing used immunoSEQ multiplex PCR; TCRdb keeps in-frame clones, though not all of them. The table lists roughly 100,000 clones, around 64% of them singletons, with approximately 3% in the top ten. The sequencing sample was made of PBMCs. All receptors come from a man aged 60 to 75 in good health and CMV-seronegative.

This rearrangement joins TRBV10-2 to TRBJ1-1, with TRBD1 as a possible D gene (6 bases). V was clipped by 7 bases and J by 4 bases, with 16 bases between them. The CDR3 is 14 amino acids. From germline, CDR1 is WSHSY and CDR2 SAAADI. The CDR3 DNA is TGCGCCAGCACCCTACAGGGAGGGGGCACTGAAGCTTTCTTT. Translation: CASTLQGGGTEAFF.

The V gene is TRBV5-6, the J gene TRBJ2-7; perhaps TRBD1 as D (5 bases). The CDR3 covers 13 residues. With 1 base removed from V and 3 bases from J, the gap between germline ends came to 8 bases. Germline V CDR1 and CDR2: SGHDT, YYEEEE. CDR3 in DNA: TGTGCCAGCAGCTTGTTACAGGTCTACGAGCAGTACTTC. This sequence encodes CASSLLQVYEQYF.

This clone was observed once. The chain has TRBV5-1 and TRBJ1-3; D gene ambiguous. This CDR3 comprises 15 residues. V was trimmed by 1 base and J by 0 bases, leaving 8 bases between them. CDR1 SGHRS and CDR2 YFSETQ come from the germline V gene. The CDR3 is CASSLTLSSGNTIYF. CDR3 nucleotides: TGCGCCAGCAGCTTGACCCTTAGCTCTGGAAACACCATATATTTT.

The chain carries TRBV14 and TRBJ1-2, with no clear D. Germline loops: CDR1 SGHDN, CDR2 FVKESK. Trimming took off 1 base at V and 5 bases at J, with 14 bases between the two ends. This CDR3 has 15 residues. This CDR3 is CASSQVARPPYGYTF. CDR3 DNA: TGTGCCAGCAGCCAAGTGGCCAGGCCCCCTTATGGCTACACCTTC.

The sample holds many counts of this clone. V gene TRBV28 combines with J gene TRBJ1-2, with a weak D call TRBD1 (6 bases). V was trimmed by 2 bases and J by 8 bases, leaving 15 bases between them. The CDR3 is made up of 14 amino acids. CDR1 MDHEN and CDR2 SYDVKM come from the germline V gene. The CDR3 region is CASSLEDRAWGYTF. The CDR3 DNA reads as TGTGCCAGCAGTTTAGAGGACAGAGCCTGGGGCTACACCTTC.

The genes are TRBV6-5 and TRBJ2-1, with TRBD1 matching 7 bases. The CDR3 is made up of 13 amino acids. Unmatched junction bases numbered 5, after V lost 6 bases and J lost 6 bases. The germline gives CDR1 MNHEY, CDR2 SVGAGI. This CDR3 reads CASRWDRFNEQFF. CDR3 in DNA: TGTGCCAGCAGGTGGGACAGATTCAATGAGCAGTTCTTC.

Here the CDR3 reads CAWTGTSGSGGETQYF. CDR3 nucleotide sequence: TGTGCCTGGACGGGGACTAGCGGGAGTGGTGGAGAGACCCAGTACTTC. V usage is TRBV30 and J usage is TRBJ2-5, with 14 positions matching TRBD2. Germline CDR1 GTSNPN, CDR2 SVGIG (reference sequence). The V and J ends lost 4 bases and 4 bases, in that order; junction bases with no gene match: 8. The length of the CDR3 is 16 residues.

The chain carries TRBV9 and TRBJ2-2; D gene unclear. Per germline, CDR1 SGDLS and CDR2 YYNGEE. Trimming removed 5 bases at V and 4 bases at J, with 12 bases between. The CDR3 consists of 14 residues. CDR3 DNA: TGTGCCAGCAGTGCCCGCCTATTCACCGGGGAGCTGTTTTTT. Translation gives CASSARLFTGELFF.

The CDR3 DNA is TGTGCCAGCAGCGACAGGTACAATGAGCAGTTCTTC. It yields the protein CASSDRYNEQFF. This rearrangement joins TRBV13 to TRBJ2-1; tentatively, D is TRBD1 (6 bases). V lost 5 bases, J lost 4 bases, and 6 bases lay in between. The CDR3 covers 12 residues. Germline V lookup: CDR1 PRHDT, CDR2 FYEKMQ (reference sequence).

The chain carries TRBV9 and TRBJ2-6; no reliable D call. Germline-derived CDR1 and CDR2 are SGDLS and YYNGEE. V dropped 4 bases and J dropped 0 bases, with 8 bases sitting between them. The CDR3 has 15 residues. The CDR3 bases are TGTGCCAGCAGCACAGCTTTCTCTGGGGCCAACGTCCTGACTTTC. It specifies CASSTAFSGANVLTF.

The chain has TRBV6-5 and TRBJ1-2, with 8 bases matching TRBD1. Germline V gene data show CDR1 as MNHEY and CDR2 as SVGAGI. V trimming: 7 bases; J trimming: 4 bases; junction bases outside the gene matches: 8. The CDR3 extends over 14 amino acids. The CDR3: CASTMDRAGYGYTF. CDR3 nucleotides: TGTGCCAGCACCATGGACAGGGCTGGCTATGGCTACACCTTC.